Below are 13 T cell receptor beta chains sequenced from a single sample in a study of cytomegalovirus exposure and HLA in healthy donors. The PCR was carried out with 60 Vbeta primers and 13 Jbeta primers. Profiling relied on immunoSEQ multiplex PCR, and the TCRdb table lists in-frame clones only, not all of them. Of approximately 220,000 clones listed, over 60% were seen once; the top ten hold approximately 0.6%. Sequenced sample: PBMCs. Every receptor here comes from a man younger than 35 in good health and CMV-seronegative.

V and J are TRBV18 and TRBJ2-4; D perhaps matches TRBD1 (5 bases). CDR1 is KGHSH, CDR2 LQKENI, per germline. The V end lost 5 bases, the J end lost 6 bases, and 14 bases lay between the germline ends. This CDR3 comprises 14 residues. The CDR3 coding sequence is TGTGCCAGCTCAACTACGACAGTCACAAACATTCAGTACTTC. Its translation: CASSTTTVTNIQYF. The full variable domain, in which reference TRBV18 and TRBJ2-4 provide the parts outside the CDR3, is NAGVMQNPRHLVRRRGQEARLRCSPMKGHSHVYWYRQLPEEGLKFMVYLQKENIIDESGMPKERFSAEFPKEGPSILRIQQVVRGDSAAYFCASSTTTVTNIQYFGAGTRLSVL.

This clone was detected only once. The chain has TRBV7-9 and TRBJ2-1, with D tentatively TRBD2 (5 bases). Germline CDR1 reads SEHNR; CDR2 reads FQNEAQ (reference sequence). V gave up 5 bases and J gave up 6 bases, with 17 bases separating them. The CDR3 covers 15 residues. The CDR3 sequence: CASSPPGAAINEQFF. The CDR3 DNA reads as TGTGCCAGCAGCCCCCCTGGAGCGGCTATCAATGAGCAGTTCTTC.

This clone has just one count. V and J are TRBV21-1 and TRBJ1-5. TRBV21-1 is classified as a pseudogene. The CDR3 totals 15 residues. The CDR3: CASSGGRWCNQPQHF. CDR3 coding DNA: TGTGCCAGCAGCGGGGGGAGGTGGTGCAATCAGCCCCAGCATTTT.

This clone was seen just once. The DNA of the CDR3 is TGTGCCAGCAGCTCAGGACGGACAAGGACCTACAATGAGCAGTTCTTC. This gives the protein CASSSGRTRTYNEQFF. The chain couples TRBV27 to TRBJ2-1, with a possible D match to TRBD1 (5 bases). Per germline, CDR1 MNHEY and CDR2 SMNVEV (reference sequence). This CDR3 region has 16 residues. With 6 bases removed from V and 2 bases from J, the gap between germline ends came to 17 bases.

The V and J genes are TRBV25-1 and TRBJ1-1; TRBD1 aligns across 10 bases. Trimming took 4 bases from V and 7 from J; bases not matched to a gene: 6. This CDR3 contains 14 residues. Germline V lookup: CDR1 MGHDK, CDR2 SYGVNS. This CDR3 is CASSADRGQSEAFF. CDR3 DNA sequence: TGTGCCAGCAGTGCTGACAGGGGGCAAAGTGAAGCTTTCTTT.

This chain uses TRBV2 with TRBJ2-1, with 9 bases lining up with TRBD1. Germline lookup yields CDR1 SNHLY and CDR2 FYNNEI. The V and J ends lost 6 bases and 7 bases, in that order; junction bases with no gene match: 13. The CDR3 is 16 amino acids. The chain's CDR3 is CASRITRDREKNEQFF. The DNA for the CDR3 is TGTGCCAGCAGGATAACCCGGGACAGGGAAAAGAATGAGCAGTTCTTC.

This clone was detected a few times. The rearrangement joins TRBV10-3 to TRBJ1-4; D unresolved. Germline CDR1 ENHRY, CDR2 SYGVKD. Trimming cost V 4 bases and J 7 bases, with 4 bases left between them. CDR3 length: 11 amino acids. CDR3 nucleotide sequence: TGTGCCATCAGTGGAGGTGAAAAACTGTTTTTT. Translation: CAISGGEKLFF.

This clone was counted once. CDR3 DNA sequence: TGCAGCGCTCTAGCGTACAGCACAGATACGCAGTATTTT. It yields the protein CSALAYSTDTQYF. The chain has TRBV29-1 and TRBJ2-3; maybe TRBD2 (6 bases). Germline CDR1 and CDR2: SQVTM and ANQGSEA. This CDR3 has 13 residues. Trimming removed 7 bases from V and 0 bases from J, with 11 bases in between.

This chain connects TRBV2 to TRBJ1-1; the match to TRBD1 covers 11 bases. The CDR3 contains 15 residues. V gave up 10 bases and J gave up 7 bases; unmatched junction bases: 14. The germline V gene has CDR1 SNHLY and CDR2 FYNNEI. The DNA for the CDR3 is TGTGCCACCCTCAACAGGGACAGGGGGTATGGTGAAGCTTTCTTT. As protein: CATLNRDRGYGEAFF.

The gene calls are TRBV25-1 and TRBJ2-7; TRBD1 aligns across 7 bases. The CDR3 spans 15 residues. The V gene end was trimmed by 3 bases and the J gene end by 7 bases; junction bases not matched to a gene: 12. CDR1 and CDR2 from the germline V gene are MGHDK and SYGVNS. The CDR3 region has the DNA TGTGCCAGCAGTGATACACGGGACAGTAAGGTAGAGCAGTACTTC. Protein product: CASSDTRDSKVEQYF.

The V call is TRBV28, the J call TRBJ2-7; weak D call: TRBD2 (6 bases). CDR1 MDHEN and CDR2 SYDVKM come from the germline V gene. The CDR3 covers 16 residues. The ends were cut back, 4 bases at V and 3 bases at J, with 19 bases in the middle. The CDR3, as DNA: TGTGCCAGCAGTTCCCCCCGAAGCGGGTCCAGCTACGAGCAGTACTTC. This gives the protein CASSSPRSGSSYEQYF.

The chain carries TRBV10-3 and TRBJ2-1, with 11 bases that match TRBD2. Unmatched junction bases numbered 8, after V lost 0 bases and J lost 7 bases. The CDR3 has 17 residues. Germline CDR1 is ENHRY and CDR2 is SYGVKD. The CDR3 region has the DNA TGTGCCATCAGTGAGTCGGAGAGACTAGCGGGAAAAAATGAGCAGTTCTTC. Amino acid sequence: CAISESERLAGKNEQFF.

This chain links TRBV19 with TRBJ1-2; 7 nucleotides align to TRBD1. Germline trimming cut 5 bases from V and 3 bases from J; bases unmatched to any gene: 6. The CDR3 length is 14 residues. Germline V CDR1 and CDR2: LNHDA, SQIVND (reference sequence). CDR3 nucleotide sequence: TGTGCCAGTAGTGCCCGACAGGGACACTATGGCTACACCTTC. It encodes CASSARQGHYGYTF.